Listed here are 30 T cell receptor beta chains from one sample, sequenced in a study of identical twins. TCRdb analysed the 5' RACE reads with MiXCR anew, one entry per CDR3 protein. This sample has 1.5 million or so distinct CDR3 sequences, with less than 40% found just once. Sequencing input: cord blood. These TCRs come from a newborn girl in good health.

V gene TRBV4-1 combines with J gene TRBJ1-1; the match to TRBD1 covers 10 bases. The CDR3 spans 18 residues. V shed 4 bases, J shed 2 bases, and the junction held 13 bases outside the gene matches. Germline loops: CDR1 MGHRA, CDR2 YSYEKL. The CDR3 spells CASSPLGGQGIVNTEAFF. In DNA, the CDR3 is TGCGCCAGCAGCCCCCTGGGGGGACAGGGGATAGTCAACACTGAAGCTTTCTTT.

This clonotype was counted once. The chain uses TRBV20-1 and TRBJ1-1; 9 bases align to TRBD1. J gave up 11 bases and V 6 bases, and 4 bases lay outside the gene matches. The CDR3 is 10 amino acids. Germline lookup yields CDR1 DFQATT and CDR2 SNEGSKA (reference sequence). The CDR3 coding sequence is TGCAGTGCCTGGGACAGGGCCGCTTTCTTT. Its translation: CSAWDRAAFF.

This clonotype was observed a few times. The chain's CDR3 is CSAGHRGAYNSPLHF. The CDR3 DNA follows: TGCAGTGCTGGCCACAGGGGCGCCTATAATTCACCCCTCCACTTT. The J gene is TRBJ1-6, the V gene TRBV20-1; 7 nucleotides match TRBD1. Germline values: CDR1 DFQATT, CDR2 SNEGSKA (reference sequence). V lost 5 bases to trimming and J lost 2 bases; unmatched junction nucleotides: 6. This CDR3 is 15 amino acids long.

Here the CDR3 DNA reads TGTGCCGCGGGGGGACAGCGGACTTTCTTT. Amino acid sequence: CAAGGQRTFF. This chain joins TRBV6-6 and TRBJ1-1, with TRBD1 identical over 7 bases. V trimming: 11 bases; J trimming: 12 bases; junction bases outside the gene matches: 9. CDR1 is MNHNY and CDR2 is SVGAGI in the germline V gene (reference sequence). This CDR3 has 10 amino acids.

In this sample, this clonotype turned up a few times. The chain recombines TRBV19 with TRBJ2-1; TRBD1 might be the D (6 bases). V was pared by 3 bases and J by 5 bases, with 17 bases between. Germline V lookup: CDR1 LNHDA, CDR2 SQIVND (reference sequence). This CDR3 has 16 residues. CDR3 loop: CASSIWKGDPDNEQFF. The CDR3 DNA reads TGTGCCAGTAGTATTTGGAAGGGGGACCCCGACAATGAGCAGTTCTTC. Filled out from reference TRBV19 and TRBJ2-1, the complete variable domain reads DGGITQSPKYLFRKEGQNVTLSCEQNLNHDAMYWYRQDPGQGLRLIYYSQIVNDFQKGDIAEGYSVSREKKESFPLTVTSAQKNPTAFYLCASSIWKGDPDNEQFFGPGTRLTVL.

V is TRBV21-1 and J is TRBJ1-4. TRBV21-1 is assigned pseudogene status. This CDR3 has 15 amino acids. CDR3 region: CASSKAGKRSEKLFF. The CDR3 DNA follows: TGTGCCAGCAGCAAAGCGGGGAAGAGAAGTGAAAAACTGTTTTTT.

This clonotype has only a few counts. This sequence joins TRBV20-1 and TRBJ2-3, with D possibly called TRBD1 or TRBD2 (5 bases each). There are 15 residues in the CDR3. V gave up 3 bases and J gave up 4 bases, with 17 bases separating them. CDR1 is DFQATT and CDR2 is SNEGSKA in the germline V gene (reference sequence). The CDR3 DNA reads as TGCAGTGCTAGGCCTGGGAGTTCCAGGGCAGATACGCAGTATTTT. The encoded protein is CSARPGSSRADTQYF.

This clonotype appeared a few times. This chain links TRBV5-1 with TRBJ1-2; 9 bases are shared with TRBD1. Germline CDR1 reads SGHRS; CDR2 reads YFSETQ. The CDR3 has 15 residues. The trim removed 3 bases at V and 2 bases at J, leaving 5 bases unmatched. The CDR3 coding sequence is TGCGCCAGCAGCTGGATGGGACAGGGAAACTATGGCTACACCTTC. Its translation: CASSWMGQGNYGYTF.

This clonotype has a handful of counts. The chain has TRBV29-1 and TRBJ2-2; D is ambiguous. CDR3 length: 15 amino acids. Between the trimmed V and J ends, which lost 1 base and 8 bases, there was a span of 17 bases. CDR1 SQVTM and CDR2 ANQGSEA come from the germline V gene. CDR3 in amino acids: CSVEARVRGEGELFF. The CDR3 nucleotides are TGCAGCGTTGAAGCCCGGGTCCGTGGAGAGGGGGAGCTGTTTTTT.

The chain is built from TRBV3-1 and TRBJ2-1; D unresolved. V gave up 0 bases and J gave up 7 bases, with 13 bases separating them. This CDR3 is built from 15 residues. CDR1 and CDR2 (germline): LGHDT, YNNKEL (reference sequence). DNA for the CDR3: TGTGCCAGCAGCCAAGATCGGGTACGCGGTAATGAGCAGTTCTTC. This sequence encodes CASSQDRVRGNEQFF.

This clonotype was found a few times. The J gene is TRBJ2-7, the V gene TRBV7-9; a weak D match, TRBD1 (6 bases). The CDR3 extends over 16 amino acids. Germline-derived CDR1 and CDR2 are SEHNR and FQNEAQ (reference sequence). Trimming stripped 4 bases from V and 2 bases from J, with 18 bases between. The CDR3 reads CASSSPSGTFAYEQYF. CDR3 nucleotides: TGTGCCAGCAGCTCCCCCTCCGGGACATTTGCCTACGAGCAGTACTTC.

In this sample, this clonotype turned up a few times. Here the CDR3 DNA reads TGTGCCAGCAGCTTAGCCCTTAGCGGGGGCTACTACGAGCAGTACTTC. Translating gives CASSLALSGGYYEQYF. The V gene is TRBV7-2, the J gene TRBJ2-7; 9 bases map to TRBD2. With V trimmed by 0 bases and J by 3 bases, 6 bases remained unmatched. There are 16 residues in the CDR3. In germline, CDR1 is SGHTA, CDR2 FQGNSA.

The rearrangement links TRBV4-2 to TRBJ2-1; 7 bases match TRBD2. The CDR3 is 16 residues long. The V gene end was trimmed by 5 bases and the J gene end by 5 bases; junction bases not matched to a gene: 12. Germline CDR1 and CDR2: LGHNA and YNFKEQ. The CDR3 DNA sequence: TGTGCCAGCAGCTTCGAAGGCGGGAGTGCGGACAATGAGCAGTTCTTC. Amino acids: CASSFEGGSADNEQFF.

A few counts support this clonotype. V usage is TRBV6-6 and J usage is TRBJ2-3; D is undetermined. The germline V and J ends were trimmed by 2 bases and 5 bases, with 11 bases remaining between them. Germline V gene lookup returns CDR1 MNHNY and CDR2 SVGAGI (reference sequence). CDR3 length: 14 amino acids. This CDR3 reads CASSYRAAGDTQYF. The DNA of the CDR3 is TGTGCCAGCAGTTACCGAGCAGCAGGAGATACGCAGTATTTT.

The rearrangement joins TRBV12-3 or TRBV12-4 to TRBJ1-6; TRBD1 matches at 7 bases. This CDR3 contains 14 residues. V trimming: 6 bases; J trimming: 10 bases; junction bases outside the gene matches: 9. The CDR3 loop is CASRDRRVLSPLHF. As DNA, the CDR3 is TGTGCCAGCAGGGACAGGCGGGTATTGTCACCCCTCCACTTT.

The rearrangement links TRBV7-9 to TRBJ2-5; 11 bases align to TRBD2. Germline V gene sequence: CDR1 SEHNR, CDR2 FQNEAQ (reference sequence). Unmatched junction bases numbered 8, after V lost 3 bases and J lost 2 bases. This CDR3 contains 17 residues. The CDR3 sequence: CASSFRPGLAVQETQYF. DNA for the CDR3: TGTGCCAGCAGCTTCCGTCCGGGACTAGCGGTTCAAGAGACCCAGTACTTC.

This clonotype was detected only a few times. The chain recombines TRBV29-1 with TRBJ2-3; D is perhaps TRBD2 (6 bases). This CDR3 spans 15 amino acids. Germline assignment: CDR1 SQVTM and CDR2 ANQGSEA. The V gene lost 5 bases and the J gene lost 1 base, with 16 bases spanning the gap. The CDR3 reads CSVPHWRVGTDTQYF. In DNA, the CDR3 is TGCAGCGTTCCCCACTGGAGGGTGGGCACAGATACGCAGTATTTT.

CDR3 in DNA: TGCAGTGCTAGGGCTGGGGAACATAACTATGGCTACACCTTC. It is translated as CSARAGEHNYGYTF. This chain uses TRBV20-1 with TRBJ1-2; D remains ambiguous. From germline, CDR1 is DFQATT and CDR2 SNEGSKA (reference sequence). V was cut by 3 bases and J by 1 base, with 12 bases left in between. CDR3 length: 14 amino acids.

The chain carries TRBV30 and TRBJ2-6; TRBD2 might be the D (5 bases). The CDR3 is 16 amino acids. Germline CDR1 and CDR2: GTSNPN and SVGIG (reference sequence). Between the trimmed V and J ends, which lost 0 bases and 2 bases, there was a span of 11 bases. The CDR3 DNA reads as TGTGCCTGGAGTGTACGACGGGAAGCTGGGGCCAACGTCCTGACTTTC. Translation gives CAWSVRREAGANVLTF.

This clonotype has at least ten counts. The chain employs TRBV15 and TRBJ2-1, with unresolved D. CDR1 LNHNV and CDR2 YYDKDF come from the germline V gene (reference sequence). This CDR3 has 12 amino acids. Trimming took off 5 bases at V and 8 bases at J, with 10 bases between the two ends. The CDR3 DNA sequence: TGTGCCACCAGCCGCTTTCTAGATGAGCAGTTCTTC. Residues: CATSRFLDEQFF.

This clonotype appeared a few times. The CDR3 region is CSATSDRANQPQHF. The CDR3 bases are TGCAGTGCCACGTCGGACAGGGCTAATCAGCCCCAGCATTTT. This chain links TRBV20-1 with TRBJ1-5; 8 positions match TRBD1. The CDR3 contains 14 residues. Trimming removed 6 bases from V and 4 bases from J; junction bases left unmatched: 8. Germline-derived CDR1 and CDR2 are DFQATT and SNEGSKA (reference sequence).

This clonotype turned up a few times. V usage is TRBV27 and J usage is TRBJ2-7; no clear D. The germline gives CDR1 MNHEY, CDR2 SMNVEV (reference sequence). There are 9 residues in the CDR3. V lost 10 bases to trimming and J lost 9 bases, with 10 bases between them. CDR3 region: CANARVQYF. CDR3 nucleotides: TGTGCCAACGCTAGGGTGCAGTACTTC.

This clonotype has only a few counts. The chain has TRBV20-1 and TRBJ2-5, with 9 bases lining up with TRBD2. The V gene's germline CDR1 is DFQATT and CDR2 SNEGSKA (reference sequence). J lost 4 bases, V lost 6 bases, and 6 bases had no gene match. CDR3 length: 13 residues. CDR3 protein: CSAAGTSLETQYF. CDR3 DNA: TGCAGTGCCGCCGGGACTAGCTTAGAGACCCAGTACTTC.

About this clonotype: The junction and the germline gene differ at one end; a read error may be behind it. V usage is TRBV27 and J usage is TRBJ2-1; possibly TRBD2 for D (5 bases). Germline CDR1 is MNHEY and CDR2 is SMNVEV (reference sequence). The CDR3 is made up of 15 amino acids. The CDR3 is CAGSLLGLHYNEQFF. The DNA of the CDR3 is TGTGCCGGCAGTCTCTTAGGACTCCACTACAATGAGCAGTTCTTC.

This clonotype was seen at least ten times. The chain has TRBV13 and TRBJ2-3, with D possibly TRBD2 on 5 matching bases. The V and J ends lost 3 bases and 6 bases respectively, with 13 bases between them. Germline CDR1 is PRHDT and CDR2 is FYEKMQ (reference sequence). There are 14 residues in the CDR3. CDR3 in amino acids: CASSLSGRVDTQYF. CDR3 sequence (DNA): TGTGCCAGCAGCTTGAGTGGGAGAGTGGATACGCAGTATTTT.

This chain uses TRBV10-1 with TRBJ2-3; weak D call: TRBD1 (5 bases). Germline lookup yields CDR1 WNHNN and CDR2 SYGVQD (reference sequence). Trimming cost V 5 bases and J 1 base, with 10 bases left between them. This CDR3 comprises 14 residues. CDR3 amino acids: CASSSTVRTDTQYF. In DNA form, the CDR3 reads TGCGCCAGCAGTTCGACAGTTCGCACAGATACGCAGTATTTT.

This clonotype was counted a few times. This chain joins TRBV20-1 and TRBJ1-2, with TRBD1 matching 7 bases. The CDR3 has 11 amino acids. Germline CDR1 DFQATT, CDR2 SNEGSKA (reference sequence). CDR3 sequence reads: CTLDRETSYTF. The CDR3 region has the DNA TGCACCCTAGACAGGGAAACTTCCTACACCTTC.

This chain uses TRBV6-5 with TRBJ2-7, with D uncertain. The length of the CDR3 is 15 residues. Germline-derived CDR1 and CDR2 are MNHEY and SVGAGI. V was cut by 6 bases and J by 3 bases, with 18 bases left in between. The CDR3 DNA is TGTGCCAGCAGGGCTGAGATCTTCACTTTCTACGAGCAGTACTTC. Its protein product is CASRAEIFTFYEQYF.

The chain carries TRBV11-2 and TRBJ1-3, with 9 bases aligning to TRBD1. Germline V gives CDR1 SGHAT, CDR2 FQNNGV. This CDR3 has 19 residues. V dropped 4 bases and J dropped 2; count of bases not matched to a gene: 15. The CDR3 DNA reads TGTGCCAGCAGCTCGAGTCGATCGGACAGGGGATTGCCTGGAAACACCATATATTTT. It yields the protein CASSSSRSDRGLPGNTIYF.

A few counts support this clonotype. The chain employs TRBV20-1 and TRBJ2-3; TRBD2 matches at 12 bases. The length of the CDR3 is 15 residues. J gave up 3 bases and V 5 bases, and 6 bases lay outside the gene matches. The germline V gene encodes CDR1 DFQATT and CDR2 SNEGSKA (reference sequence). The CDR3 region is CSAPRLAGVTDTQYF. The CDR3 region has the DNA TGCAGTGCTCCGCGACTAGCGGGAGTGACAGATACGCAGTATTTT.